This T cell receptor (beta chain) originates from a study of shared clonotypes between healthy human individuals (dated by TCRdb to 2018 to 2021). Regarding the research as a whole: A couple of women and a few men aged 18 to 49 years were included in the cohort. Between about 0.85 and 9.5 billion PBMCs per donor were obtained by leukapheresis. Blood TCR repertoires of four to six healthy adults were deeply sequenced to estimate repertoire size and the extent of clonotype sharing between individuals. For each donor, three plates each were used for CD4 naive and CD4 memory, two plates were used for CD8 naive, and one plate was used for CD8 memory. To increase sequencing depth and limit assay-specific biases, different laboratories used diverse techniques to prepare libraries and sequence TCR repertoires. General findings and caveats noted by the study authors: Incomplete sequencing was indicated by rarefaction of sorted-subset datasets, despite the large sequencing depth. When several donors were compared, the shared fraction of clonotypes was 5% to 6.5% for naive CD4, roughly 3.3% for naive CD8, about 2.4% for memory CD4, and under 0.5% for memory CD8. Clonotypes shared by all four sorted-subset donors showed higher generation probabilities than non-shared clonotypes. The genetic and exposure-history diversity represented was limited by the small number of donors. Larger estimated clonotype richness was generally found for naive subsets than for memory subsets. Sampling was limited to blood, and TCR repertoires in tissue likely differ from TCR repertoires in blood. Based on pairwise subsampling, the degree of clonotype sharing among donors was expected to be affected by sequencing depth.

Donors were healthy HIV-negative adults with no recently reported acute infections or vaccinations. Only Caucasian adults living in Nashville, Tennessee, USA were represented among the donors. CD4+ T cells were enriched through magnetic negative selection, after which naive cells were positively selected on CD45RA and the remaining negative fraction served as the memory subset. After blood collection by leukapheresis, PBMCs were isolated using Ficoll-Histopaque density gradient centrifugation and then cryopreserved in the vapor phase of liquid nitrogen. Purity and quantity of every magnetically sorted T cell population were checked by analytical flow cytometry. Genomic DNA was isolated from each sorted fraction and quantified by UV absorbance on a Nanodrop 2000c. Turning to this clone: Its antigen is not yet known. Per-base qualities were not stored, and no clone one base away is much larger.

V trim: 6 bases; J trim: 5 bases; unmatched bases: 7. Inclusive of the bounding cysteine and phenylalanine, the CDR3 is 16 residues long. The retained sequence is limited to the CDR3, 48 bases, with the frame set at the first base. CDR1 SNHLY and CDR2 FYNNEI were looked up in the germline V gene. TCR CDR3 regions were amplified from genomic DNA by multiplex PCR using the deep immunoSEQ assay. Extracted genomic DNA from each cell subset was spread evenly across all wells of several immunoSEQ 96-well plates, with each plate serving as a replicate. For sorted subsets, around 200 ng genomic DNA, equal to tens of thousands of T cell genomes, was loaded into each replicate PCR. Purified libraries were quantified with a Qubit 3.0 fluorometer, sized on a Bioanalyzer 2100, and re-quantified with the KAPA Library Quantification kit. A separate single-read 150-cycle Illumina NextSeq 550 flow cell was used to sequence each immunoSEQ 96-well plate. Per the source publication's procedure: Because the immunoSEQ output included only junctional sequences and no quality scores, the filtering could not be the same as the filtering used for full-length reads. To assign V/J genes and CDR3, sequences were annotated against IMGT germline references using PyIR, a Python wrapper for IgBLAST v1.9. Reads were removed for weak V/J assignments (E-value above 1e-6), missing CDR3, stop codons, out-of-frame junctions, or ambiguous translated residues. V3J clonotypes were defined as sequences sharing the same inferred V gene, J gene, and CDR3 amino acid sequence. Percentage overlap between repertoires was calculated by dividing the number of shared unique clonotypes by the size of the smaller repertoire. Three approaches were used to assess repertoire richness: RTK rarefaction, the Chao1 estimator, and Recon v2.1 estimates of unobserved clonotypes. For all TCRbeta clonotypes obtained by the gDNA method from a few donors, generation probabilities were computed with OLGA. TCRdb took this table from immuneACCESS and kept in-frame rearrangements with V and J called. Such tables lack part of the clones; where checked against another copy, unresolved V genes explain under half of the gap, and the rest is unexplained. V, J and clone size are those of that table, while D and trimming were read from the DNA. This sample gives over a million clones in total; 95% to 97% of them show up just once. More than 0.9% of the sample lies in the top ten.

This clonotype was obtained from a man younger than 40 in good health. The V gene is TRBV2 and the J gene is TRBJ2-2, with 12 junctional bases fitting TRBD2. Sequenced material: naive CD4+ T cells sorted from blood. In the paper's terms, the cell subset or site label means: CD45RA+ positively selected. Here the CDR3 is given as CASRYASGRGTGELFF. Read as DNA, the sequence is TGTGCCAGCAGATATGCTAGCGGGAGGGGGACCGGGGAGCTGTTTTTT.